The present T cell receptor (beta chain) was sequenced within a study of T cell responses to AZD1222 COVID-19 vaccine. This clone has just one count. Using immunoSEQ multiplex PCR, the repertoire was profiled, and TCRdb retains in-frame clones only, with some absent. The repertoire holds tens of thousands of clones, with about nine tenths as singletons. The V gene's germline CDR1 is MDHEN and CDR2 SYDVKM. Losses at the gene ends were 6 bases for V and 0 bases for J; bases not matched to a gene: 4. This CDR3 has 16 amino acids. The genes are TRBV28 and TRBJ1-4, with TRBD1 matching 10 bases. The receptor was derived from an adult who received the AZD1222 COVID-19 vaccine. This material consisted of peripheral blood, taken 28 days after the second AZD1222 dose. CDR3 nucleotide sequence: TGTGCCAGCAGGGGGACAGGGGACCCAACTAATGAAAAACTGTTTTTT. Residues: CASRGTGDPTNEKLFF. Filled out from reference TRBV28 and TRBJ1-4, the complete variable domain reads DVKVTQSSRYLVKRTGEKVFLECVQDMDHENMFWYRQDPGLGLRLIYFSYDVKMKEKGDIPEGYSVSREKKERFSLILESASTNQTSMYLCASRGTGDPTNEKLFFGSGTQLSVL.